This T cell receptor (beta chain) emerged from a study of beta chain features in type 1 diabetes. Whole-study results and caveats: The study found moderately but significantly shorter TCRB CDR3s in all four CD4+ subsets of Type 1 diabetes patients. The similarity of naive, central memory and Treg TCRB repertoires appeared greater among patients than among healthy donors.

This CDR3 is built from 14 residues. Germline V lookup: CDR1 SNHLY, CDR2 FYNNEI. The ends were cut back, 8 bases at V and 1 base at J, with 11 bases in the middle. Isolated RNA was reverse transcribed in full, so expressed TCRB transcripts were sequenced. TCRdb keeps only in-frame clones here, not all; method: immunoSEQ multiplex PCR. This table has more than 300,000 clones, over 10% appearing once. This clone appeared a few times. Its antigen is currently unknown. Sequencing was done on a sample of naive CD4+ T cells from blood. This TCR was sampled from a man aged 18 to 35 in good health. The chain is built from TRBV2 and TRBJ2-2; a possible D gene is TRBD1 (6 bases). The CDR3 DNA sequence: TGTGCCAGCTGGGAGACAGGGAACACCGGGGAGCTGTTTTTT. It yields the protein CASWETGNTGELFF. The whole variable domain, filled in from reference TRBV2 and TRBJ2-2, reads EPEVTQTPSHQVTQMGQEVILRCVPISNHLYFYWYRQILGQKVEFLVSFYNNEISEKSEIFDDQFSVERPDGSNFTLKIRSTKLEDSAMYFCASWETGNTGELFFGEGSRLTVL.